This T cell receptor beta chain was identified in a study of technical replicates of blood from a handful of donors. This clone appeared once. The data were produced by immunoSEQ multiplex PCR, yet TCRdb's version contains in-frame clones alone and is incomplete. The table includes around 86,000 clones, about 96% detected once. Germline CDR1 and CDR2: SGHAT and FQNNGV. V dropped 3 bases and J dropped 3; count of bases not matched to a gene: 3. This CDR3 is built from 14 residues. Sequencing was carried out using T cells isolated from PBMCs. This TCR was recovered from a human donor in good health. The chain joins TRBV11-2 to TRBJ1-1; 8 positions match TRBD1. The CDR3 region has the DNA TGTGCCAGCAGCTTGACAGGGGACCACACTGAAGCTTTCTTT. It yields the protein CASSLTGDHTEAFF.